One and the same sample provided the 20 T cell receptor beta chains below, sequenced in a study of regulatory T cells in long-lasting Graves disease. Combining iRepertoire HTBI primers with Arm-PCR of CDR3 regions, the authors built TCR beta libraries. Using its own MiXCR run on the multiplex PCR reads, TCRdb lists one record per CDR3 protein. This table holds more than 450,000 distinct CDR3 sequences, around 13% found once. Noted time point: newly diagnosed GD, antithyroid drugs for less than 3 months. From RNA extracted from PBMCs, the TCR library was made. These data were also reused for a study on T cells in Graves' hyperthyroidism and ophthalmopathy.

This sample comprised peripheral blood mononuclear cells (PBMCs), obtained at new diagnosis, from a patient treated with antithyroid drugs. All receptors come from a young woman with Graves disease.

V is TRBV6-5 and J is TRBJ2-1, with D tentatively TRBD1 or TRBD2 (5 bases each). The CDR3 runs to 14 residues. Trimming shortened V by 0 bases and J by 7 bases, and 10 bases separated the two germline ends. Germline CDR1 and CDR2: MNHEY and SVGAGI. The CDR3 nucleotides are TGTGCCAGCAGTTACTCGAATGGGGGTAATGAGCAGTTCTTC. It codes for CASSYSNGGNEQFF.

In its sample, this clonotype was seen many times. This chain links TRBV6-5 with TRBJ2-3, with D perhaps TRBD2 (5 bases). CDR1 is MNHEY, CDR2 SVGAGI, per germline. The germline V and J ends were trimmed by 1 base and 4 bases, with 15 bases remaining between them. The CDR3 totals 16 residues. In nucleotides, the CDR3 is TGTGCCAGCAGTTACTGGGTGGGAGAGAGCGCAGATACGCAGTATTTT. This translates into CASSYWVGESADTQYF.

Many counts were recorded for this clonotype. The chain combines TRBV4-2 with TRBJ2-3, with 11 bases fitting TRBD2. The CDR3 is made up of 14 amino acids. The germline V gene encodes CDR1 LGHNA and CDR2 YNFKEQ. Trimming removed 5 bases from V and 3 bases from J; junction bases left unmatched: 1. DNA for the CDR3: TGTGCCAGCAGCACTAGCGGGAGAACAGATACGCAGTATTTT. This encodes CASSTSGRTDTQYF.

For the CDR3, the DNA is TGTGCCAGCTCACCAGAGTCGGGAGCGACAGATACGCAGTATTTT. Its protein is CASSPESGATDTQYF. The genes are TRBV18 and TRBJ2-3; TRBD2 is a possible D gene (6 bases). CDR3 length: 15 residues. Germline-derived CDR1 and CDR2 are KGHSH and LQKENI. V lost 2 bases and J 3 bases, leaving 12 bases between the germline ends.

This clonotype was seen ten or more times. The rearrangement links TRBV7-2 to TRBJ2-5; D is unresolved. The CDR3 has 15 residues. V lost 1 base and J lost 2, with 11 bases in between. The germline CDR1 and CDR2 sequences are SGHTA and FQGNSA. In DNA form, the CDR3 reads TGTGCCAGCAGCTTAGATTCCGGCGCTCAAGAGACCCAGTACTTC. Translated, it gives CASSLDSGAQETQYF.

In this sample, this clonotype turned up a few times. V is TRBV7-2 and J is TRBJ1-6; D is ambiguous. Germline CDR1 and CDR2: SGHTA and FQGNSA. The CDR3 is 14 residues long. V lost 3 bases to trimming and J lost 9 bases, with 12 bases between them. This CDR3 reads CASSFRRSVSPLHF. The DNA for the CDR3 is TGTGCCAGCAGCTTCAGGAGATCGGTTTCACCCCTCCACTTT.

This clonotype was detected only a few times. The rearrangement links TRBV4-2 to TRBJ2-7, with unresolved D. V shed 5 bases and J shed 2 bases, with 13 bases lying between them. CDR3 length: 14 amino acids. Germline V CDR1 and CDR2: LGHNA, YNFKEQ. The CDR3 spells CASSGSWGTYEQYF. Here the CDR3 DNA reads TGTGCCAGCAGCGGCTCCTGGGGTACCTACGAGCAGTACTTC.

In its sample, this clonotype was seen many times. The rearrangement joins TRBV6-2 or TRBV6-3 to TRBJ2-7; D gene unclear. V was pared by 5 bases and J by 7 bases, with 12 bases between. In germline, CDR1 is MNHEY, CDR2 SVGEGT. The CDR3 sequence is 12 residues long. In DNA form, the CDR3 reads TGTGCCAGCAGTCTAGTGGGGTGGGAGCAGTACTTC. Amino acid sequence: CASSLVGWEQYF.

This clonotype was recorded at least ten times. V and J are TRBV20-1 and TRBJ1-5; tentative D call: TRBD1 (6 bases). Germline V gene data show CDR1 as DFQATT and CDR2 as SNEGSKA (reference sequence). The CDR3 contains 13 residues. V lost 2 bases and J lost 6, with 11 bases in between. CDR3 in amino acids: CSARHRDGQPQHF. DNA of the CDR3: TGCAGTGCTAGACACAGGGACGGTCAGCCCCAGCATTTT.

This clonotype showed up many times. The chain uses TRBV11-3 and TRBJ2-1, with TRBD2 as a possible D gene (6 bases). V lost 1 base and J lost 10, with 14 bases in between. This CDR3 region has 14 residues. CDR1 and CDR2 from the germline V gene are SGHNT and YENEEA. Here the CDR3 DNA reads TGTGCCAGCAGCTTAGCCGCGGGATCCCCCGAGCAGTTCTTC. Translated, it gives CASSLAAGSPEQFF.

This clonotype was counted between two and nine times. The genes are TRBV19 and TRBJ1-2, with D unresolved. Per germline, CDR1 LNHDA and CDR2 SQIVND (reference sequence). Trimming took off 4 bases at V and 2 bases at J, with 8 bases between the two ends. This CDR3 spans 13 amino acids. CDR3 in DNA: TGTGCCAGTAGTACTTTGGAGAACTATGGCTACACCTTC. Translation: CASSTLENYGYTF.

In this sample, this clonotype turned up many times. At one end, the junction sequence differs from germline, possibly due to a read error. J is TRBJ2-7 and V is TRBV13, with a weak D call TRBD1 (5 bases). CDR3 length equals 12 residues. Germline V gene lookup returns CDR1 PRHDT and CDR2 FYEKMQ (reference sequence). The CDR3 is CASSLGQDEQYF. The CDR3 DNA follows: TGTGCCAGCAGCCTAGGACAAGACGAGCAGTACTTC.

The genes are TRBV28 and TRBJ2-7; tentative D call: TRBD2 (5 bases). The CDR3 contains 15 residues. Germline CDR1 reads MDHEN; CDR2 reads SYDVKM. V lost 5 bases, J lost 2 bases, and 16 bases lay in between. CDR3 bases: TGTGCCAGCAGTGTTATCCGGGTCGGGGCCTACGAGCAGTACTTC. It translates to CASSVIRVGAYEQYF.

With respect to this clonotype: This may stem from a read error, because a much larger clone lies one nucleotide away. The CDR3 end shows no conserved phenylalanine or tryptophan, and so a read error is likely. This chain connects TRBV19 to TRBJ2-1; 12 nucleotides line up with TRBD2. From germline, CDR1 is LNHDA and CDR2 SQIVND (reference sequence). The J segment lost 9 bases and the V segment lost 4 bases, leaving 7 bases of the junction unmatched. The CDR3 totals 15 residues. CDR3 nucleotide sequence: TGTGCCAGTAGTACGCGACTAGCGGGAGTGAGTGAGCAGTTCTCC. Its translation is CASSTRLAGVSEQFS.

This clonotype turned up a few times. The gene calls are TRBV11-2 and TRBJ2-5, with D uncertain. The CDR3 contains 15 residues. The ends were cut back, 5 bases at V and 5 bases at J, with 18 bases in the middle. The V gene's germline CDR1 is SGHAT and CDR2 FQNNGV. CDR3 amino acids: CASSLQGSFGETQYF. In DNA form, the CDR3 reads TGTGCCAGCAGCCTCCAAGGAAGTTTTGGGGAGACCCAGTACTTC.

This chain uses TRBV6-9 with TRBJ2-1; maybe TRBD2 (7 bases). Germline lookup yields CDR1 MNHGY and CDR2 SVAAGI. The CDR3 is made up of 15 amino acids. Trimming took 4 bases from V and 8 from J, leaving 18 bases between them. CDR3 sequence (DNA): TGTGCCAGCAGTTTTGGGGGGGGCCGGGCCGATGAGCAGTTCTTC. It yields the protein CASSFGGGRADEQFF.

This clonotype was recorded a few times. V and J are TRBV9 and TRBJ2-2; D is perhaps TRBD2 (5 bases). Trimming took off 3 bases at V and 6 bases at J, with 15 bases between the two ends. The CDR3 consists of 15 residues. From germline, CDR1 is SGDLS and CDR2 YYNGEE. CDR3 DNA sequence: TGTGCCAGCAGCGCGGGGTTCCCTACCCCCGGGGAGCTGTTTTTT. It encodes CASSAGFPTPGELFF.

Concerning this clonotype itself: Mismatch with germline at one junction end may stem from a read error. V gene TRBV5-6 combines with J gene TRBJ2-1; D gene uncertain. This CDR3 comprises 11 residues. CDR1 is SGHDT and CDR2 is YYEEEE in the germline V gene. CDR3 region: CASSFGNERFF. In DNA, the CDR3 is TGTGCCAGCAGCTTTGGGAATGAGCGGTTCTTC. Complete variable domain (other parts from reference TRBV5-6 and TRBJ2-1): DAGVTQSPTHLIKTRGQQVTLRCSPKSGHDTVSWYQQALGQGPQFIFQYYEEEERQRGNFPDRFSGHQFPNYSSELNVNALLLGDSALYLCASSFGNERFFGPGTRLTVL.

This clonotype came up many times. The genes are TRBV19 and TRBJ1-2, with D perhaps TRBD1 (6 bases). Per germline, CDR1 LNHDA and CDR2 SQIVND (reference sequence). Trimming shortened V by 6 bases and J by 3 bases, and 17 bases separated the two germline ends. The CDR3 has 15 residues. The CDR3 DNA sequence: TGTGCCAGTAGATGGGGGGCGCGATTTGACTATGGCTACACCTTC. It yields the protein CASRWGARFDYGYTF.

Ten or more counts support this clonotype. DNA of the CDR3: TGTGCCAGCAGTTACATAAATCAAGAGACCCAGTACTTC. Amino acids: CASSYINQETQYF. The V and J genes are TRBV12-3 or TRBV12-4 and TRBJ2-5; D ambiguous. This CDR3 is built from 13 residues. The ends were cut back, 4 bases at V and 2 bases at J, with 8 bases in the middle.